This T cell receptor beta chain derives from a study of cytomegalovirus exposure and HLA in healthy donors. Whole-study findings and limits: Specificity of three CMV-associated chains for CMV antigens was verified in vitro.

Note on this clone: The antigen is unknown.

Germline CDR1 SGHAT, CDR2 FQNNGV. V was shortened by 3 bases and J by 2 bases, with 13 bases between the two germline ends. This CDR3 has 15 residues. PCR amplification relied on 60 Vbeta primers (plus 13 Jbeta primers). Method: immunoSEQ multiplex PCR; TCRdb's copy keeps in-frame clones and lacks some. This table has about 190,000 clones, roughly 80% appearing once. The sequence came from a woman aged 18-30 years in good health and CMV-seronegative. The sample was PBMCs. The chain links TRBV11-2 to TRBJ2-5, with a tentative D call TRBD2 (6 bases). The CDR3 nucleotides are TGTGCCAGCAGCTTGTACCTAGCGAAGCAAGAGACCCAGTACTTC. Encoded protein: CASSLYLAKQETQYF.